The TCR beta chain under discussion was sequenced for a study of cytomegalovirus exposure and HLA in healthy donors. The PCR used 60 Vbeta and 13 Jbeta primers. This table comes from immunoSEQ multiplex PCR, and its TCRdb copy is limited to in-frame clones, with some not included. Of roughly 110,000 clones detected, 65% to 90% appear once; the ten largest clones hold more than 1.5%. Findings of the study overall: Later analysis identified several of the most significant clusters that appeared linked to common viral pathogens. Most TCR beta V segments were productive about 90% or about 30% of the time in an earlier analysis.

The CDR3 length is 12 residues. Germline assignment: CDR1 SGDLS and CDR2 YYNGEE. The V gene lost 3 bases and the J gene lost 2 bases, with 5 bases spanning the gap. All the people who gave samples were healthy bone marrow donors. This clone was picked up one time. What it binds is not known. The rearrangement joins TRBV9 to TRBJ1-1; no reliable D call. The TCR was taken from a man aged 50 to 59 in good health and CMV-seronegative. Material for sequencing was PBMCs. CDR3 sequence (DNA): TGTGCCAGCAGCGCCATTAACACTGAAGCTTTCTTT. Translation gives CASSAINTEAFF.